This entry concerns a single T cell receptor beta chain. Combining a sample-barcoded 5' primer with a J-beta primer mix, a second PCR ran for about 6 to 12 cycles. TCRdb reprocessed the 5' RACE reads with MiXCR, giving one entry per CDR3 protein. The data hold approximately 800,000 distinct CDR3 sequences, with less than 70% observed a single time. This sample was included in a study of blood T cells in healthy people across ages. The CDR3 length is 15 residues. V was clipped by 3 bases and J by 6 bases; unmatched bases: 5. Germline lookup yields CDR1 MNHEY and CDR2 SMNVEV (reference sequence). This chain connects TRBV27 to TRBJ2-5; 12 bases are shared with TRBD2. The clonotype comes from an elderly man in good health. Input material: blood. Written as DNA, the CDR3 is TGTGCCAGCAGTTTCGGACTAGCGGGGAGGAAGACCCAGTACTTC. It translates to CASSFGLAGRKTQYF.